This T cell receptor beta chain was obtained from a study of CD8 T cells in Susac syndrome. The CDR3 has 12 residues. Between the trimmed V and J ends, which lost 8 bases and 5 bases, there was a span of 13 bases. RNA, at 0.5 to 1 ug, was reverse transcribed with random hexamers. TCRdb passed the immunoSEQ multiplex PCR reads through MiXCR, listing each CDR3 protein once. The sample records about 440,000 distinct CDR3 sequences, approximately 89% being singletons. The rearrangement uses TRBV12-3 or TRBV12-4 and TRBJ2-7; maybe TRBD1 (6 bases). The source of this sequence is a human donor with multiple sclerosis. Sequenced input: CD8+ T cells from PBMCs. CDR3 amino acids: CASQGSEHEQYF. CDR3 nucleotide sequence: TGTGCCAGCCAGGGGTCCGAACACGAGCAGTACTTC.